The clone carrying this T cell receptor (beta chain) has just one count. Its antigen is currently unknown. Sequence at one end of the junction differs from germline and may be a read error. This specimen comes from a study of tumor-infiltrating lymphocytes in primary liver carcinoma. Across the whole study: Patients comprised men and women whose ages fell between 30 and 69 years. Study-wide results and limits: It was in tumors, not blood, that the top-250-clone fraction was significantly higher (p = 0.039). Found in all five tumor regions were only about 7.5-25% of top clones. Relative to tumor region pairs, the tumor-adjacent and tumor-blood pairs showed overlap that was lower.

Germline CDR1 is ENHRY and CDR2 is SYGVKD. This CDR3 is built from 15 residues. The roughly 17-31 mg bulk tissue piece was not sorted before simultaneous RNA and DNA extraction. TCR beta cDNA was prepared out of about 530 ng total RNA by means of a constant-region primer. Employing slightly modified ARM-PCR, three nested multiplex PCR rounds were run, and these gave rise to the TCR beta libraries. Rounds one and two of PCR, each of approximately 11 cycles, were primed with TRBV1-TRBV30 forward primers and a C-beta reverse primer. MiXCR, applied by TCRdb to the multiplex PCR reads, yields one record per CDR3 protein. This table has 50,000 to 60,000 distinct CDR3 sequences, over 75% appearing once.

Input material: liver tumor tissue from sampling region 5. Subset here: tumor region T5, tumor centre. The source of this sequence is a man aged 40-50 years with primary liver carcinoma and hepatitis B virus infection. The rearrangement joins TRBV10-3 to TRBJ1-5; TRBD1 matches at 8 bases. CDR3 in amino acids: CAISRGQGAWEPQHF. In DNA form, the CDR3 reads TGTGCTATCAGCCGCGGACAGGGAGCATGGGAGCCCCAGCATTTT.